The TCR beta chain described here comes from a study of shared clonotypes between healthy human individuals. The healthy adult donors were HIV-negative and reported no recent acute infections or vaccinations. The method was immunoSEQ multiplex PCR; TCRdb's version includes in-frame clones alone and lacks a portion of them. The repertoire has some 790,000 clones, 72% of them found once; the top ten carry under 2%. Sample: memory CD4+ T cells sorted from blood. The subset here: CD45RA-negative fraction. The receptor's source is a woman between 25 and 40 years old in good health.

The CDR3 sequence: CASSLPGAVYGYTF. The CDR3 DNA is TGTGCCAGCAGTCTCCCGGGGGCCGTCTATGGCTACACCTTC. The rearrangement joins TRBV28 to TRBJ1-2, with TRBD1 as a possible D gene (6 bases). CDR1 MDHEN and CDR2 SYDVKM come from the germline V gene. CDR3 length equals 14 residues. The ends were cut back, 5 bases at V and 4 bases at J, with 14 bases in the middle.